The rows below give T cell receptor beta chains drawn from one sample of a study of blood T cells in healthy people across ages. Each CDR3 protein is one row after TCRdb ran MiXCR on the 5' RACE reads. The repertoire includes about 720,000 distinct CDR3 sequences, roughly 25% of them detected once, and under 4.5% sits in the top ten. The sample also formed part of further work on T cells of mothers and their children.

Input material: blood. Every receptor here comes from a boy between 10 and 17 years old in good health. Each CDR3 is given with its conserved first and last residue. Each record gives: CDR3 DNA, CDR3 protein, D gene, clone size, V gene, J gene. The D gene is left open where the match is weak. For some rows the clone size is stated as once, few or many, or as a class when expanded; others skip it.

TGTGCCAGCAGTTTAGCGCAAGGGGCTGAAGCTTTCTTT	CASSLAQGAEAFF	NA	few	TRBV12-3/TRBV12-4	TRBJ1-1
TGTGCCATCAGTGGAACAGGGGACTACAATGAGCAGTTCTTC	CAISGTGDYNEQFF	TRBD1	few	TRBV10-3	TRBJ2-1
TGCGCCAACAGCCAAGATGGGGGCTCTGGGGCCAACGTCCTGACTTTC	CANSQDGGSGANVLTF	NA	NA	TRBV4-3	TRBJ2-6
TGTGCCAGCCAATTCACGGGGGCGAGGACAGATACGCAGTATTTT	CASQFTGARTDTQYF	NA	NA	TRBV28	TRBJ2-3
TGTGCCAGCAGTTTGGGCAGGGTTGGCACAGATACGCAGTATTTT	CASSLGRVGTDTQYF	NA	NA	TRBV12-3/TRBV12-4	TRBJ2-3
TGCGCCAGCAGTCGGACGGGGGGTAACAGCGGGAGGCCCAATGAGCAGTTCTTC	CASSRTGGNSGRPNEQFF	TRBD2	NA	TRBV5-1	TRBJ2-1
TGTGCCAGTCGAGCCCCGGGACTAGCTACAGATACGCAGTATTTT	CASRAPGLATDTQYF	TRBD2	few	TRBV19	TRBJ2-3
TGTGCCAGCAGCTCCTTTTCAGGGTCCGGGGAGCTGTTTTTT	CASSSFSGSGELFF	NA	NA	TRBV7-2	TRBJ2-2
TGTGCCAGCAGCCAAGGCGGGAGAGTATGGGAGCAGTACTTC	CASSQGGRVWEQYF	TRBD2	NA	TRBV6-6	TRBJ2-5
TGCGCCAGCAGTGGTGTTAGCGGATACGAGCAGTACTTC	CASSGVSGYEQYF	NA	NA	TRBV10-2	TRBJ2-7
TGCGCCAGCAGCCAAGTTCTTAGCGGGAGTTCCTACGAGCAGTACTTC	CASSQVLSGSSYEQYF	TRBD2	few	TRBV4-1	TRBJ2-7
TGCAGCGCTTGGGTGGGACAAGAGACCCAGTACTTC	CSAWVGQETQYF	NA	NA	TRBV29-1	TRBJ2-5
TGTGCCAGCAGTTACCTCGGTAATGAAGCTTTCTTT	CASSYLGNEAFF	NA	few	TRBV6-2/TRBV6-3	TRBJ1-1
TGTGCCAGCAGCAAAGTCACCACTGCGGCAGATACGCAGTATTTT	CASSKVTTAADTQYF	NA	NA	TRBV7-9	TRBJ2-3
TGTGCTAGCAGCTTAGTTCCTTGGGACTACGTGAACACCGGGGAGCTGTTTTTT	CASSLVPWDYVNTGELFF	TRBD2	few	TRBV7-7	TRBJ2-2
TGTGCCAGCAGCTCACCGCGGACGGACCTAGAGACCCAGTACTTC	CASSSPRTDLETQYF	NA	few	TRBV7-9	TRBJ2-5
TGTGCCAGCAGCGTATATGGAACAGGAAGCACAGATGCGCAGTATTTT	CASSVYGTGSTDAQYF	NA	NA	TRBV9	TRBJ2-3
TGTGCCAGCAGCTTAGCCGTGAACCCAGGCACAGATACGCAGTATTTT	CASSLAVNPGTDTQYF	NA	few	TRBV7-6	TRBJ2-3
TGTGCCAGCAGTCAACAGGGAGGGGATGAAAAACTGTTTTTT	CASSQQGGDEKLFF	NA	few	TRBV12-3/TRBV12-4	TRBJ1-4
TGTGCCAGCAGTTACTCTCACCTAATGGTTGTCTCCTACAATGAGCAGTTCTTC	CASSYSHLMVVSYNEQFF	NA	NA	TRBV6-2/TRBV6-3	TRBJ2-1
TGTGCCAGCACGTTCCCCGAGGGCGCCGGCACAGATACGCAGTATTTT	CASTFPEGAGTDTQYF	NA	NA	TRBV28	TRBJ2-3
TGCAGCGTTGTACCTCCCTACGGGCGGTCTCAAGAGACCCAGTACTTC	CSVVPPYGRSQETQYF	NA	few	TRBV29-1	TRBJ2-5
TGCAGCGTTCTCCAAGTGGCAGCTTTCTTT	CSVLQVAAFF	NA	NA	TRBV29-1	TRBJ1-1
TGTGCCAGCAGCCCCTGGGGGGACAGCACTGGGGCCAACGTCCTGACTTTC	CASSPWGDSTGANVLTF	NA	NA	TRBV7-3	TRBJ2-6
TGTGCCACCAGCACCGTAGAGACCGGGGAGCTGTTTTTT	CATSTVETGELFF	NA	few	TRBV15	TRBJ2-2
TGTGCCAGCAGGGAGACAGGGCAGTTAACTGAAGCTTTCTTT	CASRETGQLTEAFF	TRBD1	few	TRBV27	TRBJ1-1
TGCAGCGTTGAAGATGGGCAGATAGGAGCTTTCTTT	CSVEDGQIGAFF	NA	NA	TRBV29-1	TRBJ1-1
TGTGCCAGCAGCGAGGAGACGTCGCAGGGGCCATACAATGAGCAGTTCTTC	CASSEETSQGPYNEQFF	NA	few	TRBV11-3	TRBJ2-1
TGTGCCAGCTCAACGACAGCGGGAGGGCTGGATACGCAGTATTTT	CASSTTAGGLDTQYF	TRBD2	NA	TRBV18	TRBJ2-3
TGCAGTGCCCAAGAGGCTAGCGGGGGGCAGGAGCAGTTCTTC	CSAQEASGGQEQFF	TRBD2	NA	TRBV20-1	TRBJ2-1
NA	CASFGQGNTEALF	NA	NA	TRBV6-5	TRBJ1-1
TGTGCCAGCAATTACACTAGGCCAGGGGAAGGTTACGAGCAGTACTTC	CASNYTRPGEGYEQYF	NA	few	TRBV6-6	TRBJ2-7